This section outlines one T cell receptor beta chain sequence together with its context. One end of the junction varies from germline; a read error may be responsible. The sample comes from a study of blood T cell repertoires in COVID-19. Profiled with immunoSEQ multiplex PCR; TCRdb holds only in-frame clones, not every one. This table has a few hundred thousand clones, roughly 89% appearing once. This receptor was taken from a man aged 18 to 29 with acute COVID-19. Sequencing was performed on PBMCs or T cells enriched from blood (not recorded which).

For the CDR3, the DNA is TGCGCCCGCAGCAGACAGGGGGCAAATCAGCCCCAGCATTTT. Protein product: CARSRQGANQPQHF. The chain has TRBV4-3 and TRBJ1-5; 10 bases are a match to TRBD1. CDR1 LGHNA and CDR2 YSLEER come from the germline V gene. This CDR3 has 14 amino acids.